This TCR beta chain comes out of a study of control samples from healthy donors and cancer patients (dated by TCRdb to between 2020 and 2021). Libraries were made using the immunoSEQ multiplex PCR assay. TCRdb limited this immuneACCESS table to in-frame rearrangements with V and J called. A share of clones is missing; checked studies link under half to unresolved V genes, and the rest is unexplained. The sample records roughly 130,000 clones, about 95% of which are singletons. Roughly 4% of the sample goes to the ten largest clones. Sequences SEHNR (CDR1) and FQNEAQ (CDR2) are obtained from the germline V gene (reference sequence). CDR3 length: 15 amino acids, cysteine to phenylalanine. Kept here is only the CDR3 DNA, which spans 45 bases and is read in frame from base 1. Between the V and J ends, shortened by 1 base and 0 bases respectively, the junction contains 10 bases. As for this clone: This receptor's antigen is unknown. The record has no base qualities; no much larger clone is one base away.

Sample: blood. The chain uses TRBV7-9 and TRBJ2-7; perhaps TRBD2 is the D gene, with 5 bases matching. The receptor's source is a young man in good health. The CDR3 corresponds to CASSLERGSSYEQYF. The bases are TGTGCCAGCAGCTTAGAACGAGGGAGCTCCTACGAGCAGTACTTC.